The present T cell receptor beta chain was sequenced within a study of early T cells in non-severe SARS-CoV-2 infection. Study overall: Unpaired chains resulted from sequencing bulk RNA of unsorted whole blood.

As for this clonotype: Its cognate antigen is unknown.

J gave up 5 bases and V 8 bases, and 16 bases lay outside the gene matches. The CDR3 is 17 residues long. Germline V lookup: CDR1 MNHNS, CDR2 SASEGT. Findings and caveats of the study: Anti-spike CD8 responses were favored in VDJdb matching, and private and CD4 specificities were missed.

cDNA molecules, individually, were tagged with unique molecular identifiers. TCRdb reprocessed the 5' RACE reads via MiXCR and lists one record per CDR3 protein. The repertoire includes about 40,000 distinct CDR3 sequences, roughly 4.3% of them detected once, and around 4.5% sits in the top ten. The specimen sequenced was whole blood. V gene TRBV6-1 combines with J gene TRBJ2-2; 8 bases fit TRBD1. The TCR sequence derives from an adult who was a healthcare worker with PCR-confirmed SARS-CoV-2 infection or an uninfected control (not recorded which). CDR3 DNA sequence: TGTGCCAGCGACGACTCGATAATGACAGGGGTTACCGGGGAGCTGTTTTTT. Encoded protein: CASDDSIMTGVTGELFF.